The 17 T cell receptor beta chains in this list originate from one sample, sequenced in a study of shared T cell receptors in the human thymus. The data were produced by immunoSEQ multiplex PCR, yet TCRdb's version contains in-frame clones alone and is incomplete. The profile shows about 660,000 clones, roughly 86% of them singletons. The same specimen was also included in a second study, on human thymus T cells.

Sequenced: thymocytes. Every receptor here comes from a boy in the first two years of life with a congenital heart defect.

The rearrangement uses TRBV2 and TRBJ2-3; 14 positions match TRBD2. The CDR3 consists of 19 residues. Germline V CDR1 and CDR2: SNHLY, FYNNEI. V lost 6 bases, J lost 6 bases, and 17 bases stayed unmatched. CDR3: CASSSGTSGSYHPSDTQYF. CDR3 nucleotides: TGTGCCAGCAGCTCCGGGACTAGCGGGAGTTACCACCCCTCGGATACGCAGTATTTT. Variable domain in full (rest from reference TRBV2 and TRBJ2-3): EPEVTQTPSHQVTQMGQEVILRCVPISNHLYFYWYRQILGQKVEFLVSFYNNEISEKSEIFDDQFSVERPDGSNFTLKIRSTKLEDSAMYFCASSSGTSGSYHPSDTQYFGPGTRLTVL.

The gene calls are TRBV27 and TRBJ2-7; TRBD2 is a possible D gene (6 bases). The V and J ends lost 5 bases and 4 bases respectively, with 21 bases between them. The CDR3 consists of 16 residues. Germline CDR1 MNHEY, CDR2 SMNVEV (reference sequence). The CDR3 DNA reads as TGTGCCAGCAGTCACAACGGGTTTGCGGGATCGTACGAGCAGTACTTC. It specifies CASSHNGFAGSYEQYF.

Points on this clone: A read error may produce the germline difference seen at one junction end. The V and J genes are TRBV7-6 and TRBJ2-1; the match to TRBD2 covers 9 bases. The CDR3 runs 15 residues. The germline V gene has CDR1 SGHVS and CDR2 FNYEAQ. The CDR3 coding sequence is TGTGCCACCAGCCCAGCGGGGGGAGACAACAATGAGCAGTTCTTC. It is translated as CATSPAGGDNNEQFF.

This chain uses TRBV4-1 with TRBJ2-2; 12 nucleotides line up with TRBD2. The CDR3 sequence is 18 residues long. Germline CDR1 is MGHRA and CDR2 is YSYEKL. With V trimmed by 0 bases and J by 8 bases, 10 bases remained unmatched. The CDR3 coding sequence is TGCGCCAGCAGCCAAGATAAAGAGACTAGCGGGAGAACGGGGGAGCTGTTTTTT. It codes for CASSQDKETSGRTGELFF.

This clone was picked up one time. V gene TRBV6-5 combines with J gene TRBJ2-5, with TRBD2 identical over 10 bases. The better agreement between TRBJ2-7 and the DNA end casts doubt on the J call. This CDR3 region has 16 residues. The germline V gene encodes CDR1 MNHEY and CDR2 SVGAGI. The CDR3 coding sequence is TGTGCCAGCAGTTACCGGGCTAGCGGGAGTACCTACGAGCAGTACTTC. The encoded protein is CASSYRASGSTYEQYF.

The chain recombines TRBV7-6 with TRBJ1-1; unclear D gene. V gave up 5 bases and J gave up 6 bases, with 13 bases separating them. Germline V gives CDR1 SGHVS, CDR2 FNYEAQ. The CDR3 totals 13 residues. The chain's CDR3 is CASSRVPEPEAFF. In nucleotides, the CDR3 is TGTGCCAGCAGCCGGGTCCCGGAGCCTGAAGCTTTCTTT.

The rearrangement joins TRBV6-1 to TRBJ2-3; possibly TRBD2 for D (5 bases). Trimming stripped 6 bases from V and 0 bases from J, with 13 bases between. The CDR3 consists of 15 residues. CDR1 and CDR2 (germline): MNHNS, SASEGT. In DNA form, the CDR3 reads TGTGCCAGCAGCTTGAGGGCCCTTAGCACAGATACGCAGTATTTT. It encodes CASSLRALSTDTQYF.

The chain has TRBV10-2 and TRBJ2-3; 8 bases fit TRBD2. V shed 3 bases and J 3 bases; nucleotides not matched to a gene: 5. CDR1 is WSHSY, CDR2 SAAADI, per germline. This CDR3 spans 15 amino acids. The DNA of the CDR3 is TGCGCCAGCAGTGAACCGGGACTAGTAACAGATACGCAGTATTTT. Residues: CASSEPGLVTDTQYF.

The V call is TRBV25-1, the J call TRBJ1-2, with D tentatively TRBD1 (6 bases). Trimming removed 6 bases from V and 0 bases from J, with 14 bases in between. Germline V CDR1 and CDR2: MGHDK, SYGVNS. This CDR3 is built from 15 residues. The CDR3 DNA is TGTGCCAGCAGCGGGGCGGGGGCTCCTAACTATGGCTACACCTTC. Translation gives CASSGAGAPNYGYTF.

This clone was counted a few times. The V call is TRBV6-5, the J call TRBJ2-5; D might be TRBD1 (5 bases). CDR1 and CDR2 from the germline V gene are MNHEY and SVGAGI. This CDR3 is 11 amino acids long. Trimming removed 6 bases from V and 10 bases from J, with 12 bases in between. CDR3 loop: CASRRQGDQYF. DNA for the CDR3: TGTGCCAGCAGGAGGCAGGGTGACCAGTACTTC.

The chain joins TRBV10-3 to TRBJ1-1; perhaps TRBD1 as D (6 bases). This CDR3 is 14 amino acids long. The V gene lost 4 bases and the J gene lost 2 bases, with 11 bases spanning the gap. Germline CDR1 is ENHRY and CDR2 is SYGVKD. The CDR3 spells CAISVQGLNTEAFF. The CDR3 nucleotides read TGTGCCATCAGTGTTCAGGGGCTAAACACTGAAGCTTTCTTT.

The V gene is TRBV11-2, the J gene TRBJ2-2, with D unresolved. The CDR3 contains 13 residues. Germline V CDR1 and CDR2: SGHAT, FQNNGV. V lost 1 base and J 12 bases, leaving 12 bases between the germline ends. The CDR3 DNA reads as TGTGCCAGCAGCTTAGGTGGCTGCGGTAAGCTGTTTTTT. It translates to CASSLGGCGKLFF.

J is TRBJ1-2 and V is TRBV18, with D possibly being TRBD1 (6 bases). The V end lost 0 bases, the J end lost 2 bases, and 10 bases lay between the germline ends. Germline V gene lookup returns CDR1 KGHSH and CDR2 LQKENI. CDR3 length: 15 residues. CDR3 DNA: TGTGCCAGCTCACCACCGACCAGGGGAAACTATGGCTACACCTTC. It is translated as CASSPPTRGNYGYTF.

This clone was counted a few times. The chain links TRBV18 to TRBJ2-7; TRBD2 matches at 11 bases. Losses at the gene ends were 6 bases for V and 3 bases for J; bases not matched to a gene: 7. Germline-derived CDR1 and CDR2 are KGHSH and LQKENI. The CDR3 spans 15 residues. The CDR3 is CASSRRSGRVYEQYF. DNA for the CDR3: TGTGCCAGCTCTCGCCGTAGCGGGAGGGTCTACGAGCAGTACTTC.

This clone was recorded a few times. V is TRBV27 and J is TRBJ2-7; D is unclear. V lost 5 bases, J lost 1 base, and 12 bases lay in between. Germline V gene lookup returns CDR1 MNHEY and CDR2 SMNVEV (reference sequence). This CDR3 comprises 14 residues. CDR3 bases: TGTGCCAGCAGTCAGTCTCCTCGTTCCTACGAGCAGTACTTC. Residues: CASSQSPRSYEQYF.

This clone was seen once. V and J are TRBV5-1 and TRBJ2-2; 11 bases are shared with TRBD1. CDR1 is SGHRS, CDR2 YFSETQ, per germline. This CDR3 is built from 15 residues. The V and J ends lost 3 bases and 3 bases, in that order; junction bases with no gene match: 1. The CDR3 DNA reads as TGCGCCAGCAGCTGGGGACAGGGGGACACCGGGGAGCTGTTTTTT. Its protein product is CASSWGQGDTGELFF.

The gene calls are TRBV5-1 and TRBJ2-4; 8 nucleotides agree with TRBD1. The CDR3 runs to 17 residues. The germline V gene has CDR1 SGHRS and CDR2 YFSETQ. Trimming removed 4 bases from V and 3 bases from J; junction bases left unmatched: 12. The CDR3, as DNA: TGCGCCAGCAGCCTAACTTCACCGGGACAGGACAAAAACATTCAGTACTTC. Encoded protein: CASSLTSPGQDKNIQYF.